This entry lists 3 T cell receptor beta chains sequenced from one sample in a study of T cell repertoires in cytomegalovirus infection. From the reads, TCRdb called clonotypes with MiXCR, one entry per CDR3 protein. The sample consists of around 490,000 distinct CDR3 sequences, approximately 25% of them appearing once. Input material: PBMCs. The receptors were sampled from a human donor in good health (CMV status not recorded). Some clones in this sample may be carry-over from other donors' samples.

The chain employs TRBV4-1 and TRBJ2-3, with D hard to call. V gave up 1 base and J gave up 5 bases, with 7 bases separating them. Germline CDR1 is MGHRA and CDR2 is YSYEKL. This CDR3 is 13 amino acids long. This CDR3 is CASSQVPRDTQYF. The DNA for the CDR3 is TGCGCCAGCAGCCAAGTTCCTAGAGATACGCAGTATTTT.

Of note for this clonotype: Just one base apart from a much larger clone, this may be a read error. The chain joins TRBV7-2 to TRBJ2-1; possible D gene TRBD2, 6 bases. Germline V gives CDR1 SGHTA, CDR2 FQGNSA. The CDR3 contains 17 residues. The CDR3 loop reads CASSLVSGLNLYNGQFF. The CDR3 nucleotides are TGTGCCAGCAGCTTAGTATCCGGACTAAACCTATACAATGGGCAGTTCTTC.

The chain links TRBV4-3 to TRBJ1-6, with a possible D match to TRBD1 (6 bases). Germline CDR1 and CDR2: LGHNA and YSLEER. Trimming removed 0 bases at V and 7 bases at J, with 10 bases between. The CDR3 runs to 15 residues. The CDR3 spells CASSQDQGSNSPLHF. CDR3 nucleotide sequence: TGCGCCAGCAGCCAAGATCAGGGGTCGAATTCACCCCTCCACTTT.